The 20 T cell receptor beta chains below come from one sample, sequenced in a study of blood T cell repertoires in COVID-19. Profiled with immunoSEQ multiplex PCR; TCRdb holds only in-frame clones, not every one. Of a few hundred thousand clones in the sample, 90% were seen once. Sequencing was done on a sample of peripheral blood. These receptors were taken from a woman between 45 and 60 years old with COVID-19, enrolled during active disease.

This sequence joins TRBV7-6 and TRBJ2-1; a weak D match, TRBD2 (6 bases). The V gene lost 4 bases and the J gene lost 3 bases, with 10 bases spanning the gap. CDR3 size: 14 residues. CDR1 is SGHVS and CDR2 is FNYEAQ in the germline V gene. The CDR3 is CASSSGSGYNEQFF. The CDR3 coding sequence is TGTGCCAGCAGCTCCGGGAGTGGCTACAATGAGCAGTTCTTC.

The gene calls are TRBV18 and TRBJ2-7; 7 nucleotides align to TRBD1. The junction had 9 bases not matched to a gene; V was cut back by 3 bases and J by 4 bases. Germline CDR1 is KGHSH and CDR2 is LQKENI. CDR3 length: 15 residues. CDR3 DNA sequence: TGTGCCAGCTCACCTCCCGGGACAGTAATTTACGAGCAGTACTTC. This translates into CASSPPGTVIYEQYF.

The chain carries TRBV2 and TRBJ1-3; D perhaps matches TRBD1 (5 bases). The CDR3 consists of 13 residues. The V and J ends lost 7 bases and 4 bases respectively, with 11 bases between them. Per germline, CDR1 SNHLY and CDR2 FYNNEI. Here the CDR3 reads CASTQGIGNTIYF. CDR3 nucleotides: TGTGCCAGCACCCAGGGCATAGGAAACACCATATATTTT.

The chain joins TRBV5-1 to TRBJ2-1; TRBD2 matches at 9 bases. After removal of 1 base from V and 7 bases from J, the junction contained 6 bases not matched to a gene. The germline gives CDR1 SGHRS, CDR2 YFSETQ. The CDR3 extends over 15 amino acids. The CDR3 DNA reads TGCGCCAGCAGCTTGTTAGCTAGCGGGAATAATGAGCAGTTCTTC. This sequence encodes CASSLLASGNNEQFF.

DNA of the CDR3: TGTGCCATCAGTGGAGGCCACGGATACCAAGAGACCCAGTACTTC. This codes for CAISGGHGYQETQYF. The rearrangement links TRBV10-3 to TRBJ2-5; D remains ambiguous. CDR1 is ENHRY and CDR2 is SYGVKD in the germline V gene. CDR3 size: 15 residues. The V end lost 4 bases, the J end lost 0 bases, and 12 bases lay between the germline ends.

The gene calls are TRBV5-5 and TRBJ2-4; a weak D match, TRBD2 (5 bases). The CDR3 totals 15 residues. CDR1 SGHKS and CDR2 YYEKEE come from the germline V gene (reference sequence). V lost 0 bases to trimming and J lost 6 bases, with 13 bases between them. The CDR3: CASSLGAGRLNIQYF. The CDR3 DNA follows: TGTGCCAGCAGCTTGGGGGCGGGCCGCTTAAACATTCAGTACTTC.

The chain uses TRBV15 and TRBJ2-7; 8 nucleotides line up with TRBD1. The junction had 6 bases not matched to a gene; V was cut back by 0 bases and J by 5 bases. Germline V gene data show CDR1 as LNHNV and CDR2 as YYDKDF (reference sequence). The length of the CDR3 is 15 residues. The CDR3 reads CATSRDPTGADEQYF. CDR3 DNA sequence: TGTGCCACCAGCAGAGATCCGACAGGGGCGGACGAGCAGTACTTC.

The gene calls are TRBV19 and TRBJ2-3; TRBD2 matches 8 bases. Germline CDR1 and CDR2: LNHDA and SQIVND (reference sequence). There are 13 residues in the CDR3. The CDR3 nucleotides read TGTGCGAGCGGGAGAGGGGCGGTAAATACGCAGTATTTT. Encoded protein: CASGRGAVNTQYF. Based on the CDR3 plus reference TRBV19 and TRBJ2-3, the full variable domain is DGGITQSPKYLFRKEGQNVTLSCEQNLNHDAMYWYRQDPGQGLRLIYYSQIVNDFQKGDIAEGYSVSREKKESFPLTVTSAQKNPTAFYLCASGRGAVNTQYFGPGTRLTVL.

The genes are TRBV28 and TRBJ1-5, with 8 bases aligning to TRBD1. The J segment lost 6 bases and the V segment lost 4 bases, leaving 5 bases of the junction unmatched. There are 14 residues in the CDR3. Per germline, CDR1 MDHEN and CDR2 SYDVKM. The CDR3 sequence: CASSSDRVVQPQHF. The CDR3, as DNA: TGTGCCAGCAGTTCGGACAGGGTGGTTCAGCCCCAGCATTTT.

V is TRBV11-2 and J is TRBJ2-1; D call uncertain. Germline V gene lookup returns CDR1 SGHAT and CDR2 FQNNGV. The CDR3 contains 15 residues. The ends were cut back, 1 base at V and 0 bases at J, with 7 bases in the middle. CDR3 amino acids: CASSLAGFSYNEQFF. In nucleotides, the CDR3 is TGTGCCAGCAGCTTAGCCGGTTTCTCCTACAATGAGCAGTTCTTC.

The CDR3 DNA reads TGCGCCAGCAGCTTGGAACATACCTACAATGAGCAGTTCTTC. Amino acids: CASSLEHTYNEQFF. The chain is built from TRBV5-1 and TRBJ2-1; D not certain. Per germline, CDR1 SGHRS and CDR2 YFSETQ. The CDR3 totals 14 residues. V was trimmed by 0 bases and J by 2 bases, leaving 6 bases between them.

This clone has just one count. The J gene is TRBJ2-7, the V gene TRBV6-4; D gene uncertain. There are 15 residues in the CDR3. Germline V lookup: CDR1 MRHNA, CDR2 SNTAGT. V lost 3 bases to trimming and J lost 0 bases, with 12 bases between them. The CDR3 loop reads CASSDWIGLSYEQYF. The CDR3, as DNA: TGTGCCAGCAGTGATTGGATTGGGCTCTCCTACGAGCAGTACTTC.

The chain is built from TRBV27 and TRBJ2-7, with TRBD1 matching 7 bases. The CDR3 has 14 residues. Germline V gene data show CDR1 as MNHEY and CDR2 as SMNVEV (reference sequence). J lost 2 bases, V lost 2 bases, and 3 bases had no gene match. As DNA, the CDR3 is TGTGCCAGCAGTTTAGCCAGGGGGACCTACGAGCAGTACTTC. This gives the protein CASSLARGTYEQYF.

This clone occurred a few times. The chain is built from TRBV19 and TRBJ1-5; 7 bases match TRBD1. The V segment lost 7 bases and the J segment 4 bases; nucleotides outside the gene matches: 10. The CDR3 is made up of 15 amino acids. From germline, CDR1 is LNHDA and CDR2 SQIVND (reference sequence). Written as DNA, the CDR3 is TGTGCCAGTAATAAGGGGGCGGGTAGGAATCAGCCCCAGCATTTT. Amino acid sequence: CASNKGAGRNQPQHF.

The J gene is TRBJ1-4, the V gene TRBV10-1; 9 positions agree with TRBD1. With 3 bases clipped from V and 7 bases from J, the junction kept 3 bases outside the gene matches. This CDR3 contains 14 residues. Germline CDR1 reads WNHNN; CDR2 reads SYGVQD (reference sequence). CDR3 DNA sequence: TGCGCCAGCAGTGAAGGGACAGGGTCTGAAAAACTGTTTTTT. This gives the protein CASSEGTGSEKLFF.

V is TRBV28 and J is TRBJ2-2; 8 nucleotides line up with TRBD1. V shed 6 bases and J 2 bases; nucleotides not matched to a gene: 5. The germline V gene has CDR1 MDHEN and CDR2 SYDVKM. The CDR3 length is 15 residues. The CDR3 bases are TGTGCCAGCAGAGGACAGGGTTTAAACACCGGGGAGCTGTTTTTT. Translation gives CASRGQGLNTGELFF.

The chain carries TRBV19 and TRBJ2-7; D not certain. The CDR3 contains 14 residues. Deletions cut 3 bases from V and 0 bases from J, with 9 bases between. CDR1 is LNHDA and CDR2 is SQIVND in the germline V gene (reference sequence). This CDR3 is CASSMGSSSYEQYF. The CDR3, as DNA: TGTGCCAGTAGTATGGGCTCAAGCTCCTACGAGCAGTACTTC.

The chain is built from TRBV6-5 and TRBJ2-3; TRBD1 matches 10 bases. This CDR3 is built from 15 residues. Per germline, CDR1 MNHEY and CDR2 SVGAGI. V dropped 6 bases and J dropped 4; count of bases not matched to a gene: 7. In nucleotides, the CDR3 is TGTGCCAGCAGACTCCCGGGACAGGGGCCAGATACGCAGTATTTT. This translates into CASRLPGQGPDTQYF.

The V gene is TRBV2, the J gene TRBJ2-1; D is uncertain. V lost 5 bases to trimming and J lost 10 bases, with 12 bases between them. CDR1 is SNHLY, CDR2 FYNNEI, per germline. The CDR3 is made up of 12 amino acids. The chain's CDR3 is CASSPRASEQFF. As DNA, the CDR3 is TGTGCCAGCAGTCCTCGAGCCTCCGAGCAGTTCTTC.

The genes are TRBV10-3 and TRBJ1-2; D possibly corresponds to TRBD1 (6 bases). CDR3 length: 14 residues. Germline CDR1 is ENHRY and CDR2 is SYGVKD. Trimming pared 5 bases from V and 7 bases from J, leaving 17 bases between. The CDR3: CAISPTGSLGGYTF. CDR3 bases: TGTGCCATCAGTCCTACAGGGAGTTTAGGTGGCTACACCTTC.